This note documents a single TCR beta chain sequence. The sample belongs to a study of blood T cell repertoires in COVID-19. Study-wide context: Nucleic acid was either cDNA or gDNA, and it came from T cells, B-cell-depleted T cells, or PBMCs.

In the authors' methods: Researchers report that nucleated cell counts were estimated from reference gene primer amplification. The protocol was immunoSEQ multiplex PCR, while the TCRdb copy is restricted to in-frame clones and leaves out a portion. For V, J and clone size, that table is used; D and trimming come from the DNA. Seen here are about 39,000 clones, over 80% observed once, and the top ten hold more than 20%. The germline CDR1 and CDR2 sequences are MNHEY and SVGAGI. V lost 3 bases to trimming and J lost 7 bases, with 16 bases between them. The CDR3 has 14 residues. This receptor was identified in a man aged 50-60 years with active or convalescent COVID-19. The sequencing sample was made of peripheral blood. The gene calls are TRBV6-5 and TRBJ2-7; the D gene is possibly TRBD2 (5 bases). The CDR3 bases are TGTGCCAGCAGTTATACAGTGGGCCCGGGGGAGCAGTACTTC. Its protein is CASSYTVGPGEQYF.